A selection of T cell receptor beta chains follows, all from one sample in a study of T-cell reconstitution after alpha-beta-depleted transplantation in children. TCRdb re-called the PCR reads with MiXCR, one entry per CDR3 protein. The table includes 610,000 or so distinct CDR3 sequences, about a quarter detected once. This sample comprised PBMCs, obtained before TCRalphabeta/CD19-depleted stem cell transplant. The receptors were gathered from a boy younger than two with Wiskott-Aldrich syndrome, due to receive a stem cell transplant. The CDR3 runs from the conserved cysteine through the conserved F or W. The order of the fields is clone size, J gene, D gene, V gene, CDR3 protein, CDR3 DNA. A D gene is named only where the DNA matches it firmly. Rows give clone size only sometimes, using once, few, many, or a class for an expanded clone.

clone size: -
J gene: TRBJ2-1
D gene: TRBD1
V gene: TRBV6-1
CDR3 protein: CASSELRQGTEQFF
CDR3 DNA: TGTGCCAGCAGTGAACTCCGACAGGGAACTGAGCAGTTCTTC

clone size: few
J gene: TRBJ1-4
D gene: -
V gene: TRBV5-5
CDR3 protein: CASSLGRINEKLFF
CDR3 DNA: TGTGCCAGCAGCTTAGGACGGATTAATGAAAAACTGTTTTTT

clone size: -
J gene: TRBJ2-3
D gene: TRBD1
V gene: TRBV5-1
CDR3 protein: CASGDVGTGILNRQYF
CDR3 DNA: TGCGCCAGCGGGGATGTCGGGACAGGGATTTTAAACAGACAGTATTTT

clone size: -
J gene: TRBJ1-1
D gene: -
V gene: TRBV5-1
CDR3 protein: CASSLKGANTEAFF
CDR3 DNA: TGCGCCAGCAGCTTGAAAGGGGCGAACACTGAAGCTTTCTTT

clone size: few
J gene: TRBJ2-1
D gene: TRBD2
V gene: TRBV6-1
CDR3 protein: CASSGTRLAASYNEQFF
CDR3 DNA: TGTGCCAGCAGTGGAACTCGACTAGCGGCATCCTACAATGAGCAGTTCTTC

clone size: -
J gene: TRBJ2-5
D gene: TRBD2
V gene: TRBV20-1
CDR3 protein: CSAIPTSEETQYF
CDR3 DNA: TGCAGTGCTATTCCCACTAGCGAAGAGACCCAGTACTTC

clone size: -
J gene: TRBJ2-7
D gene: TRBD2
V gene: TRBV4-1
CDR3 protein: CASSQDFGGWGSSYEQYF
CDR3 DNA: TGCGCCAGCAGCCAAGATTTCGGGGGGTGGGGGAGCTCCTACGAGCAGTACTTC

clone size: -
J gene: TRBJ1-1
D gene: TRBD1
V gene: TRBV18
CDR3 protein: CASSPKQGAVNTEAFF
CDR3 DNA: TGTGCCAGCTCACCAAAACAGGGGGCGGTGAACACTGAAGCTTTCTTT

clone size: -
J gene: TRBJ2-3
D gene: -
V gene: TRBV5-1
CDR3 protein: CASSLVSRDTQYF
CDR3 DNA: TGCGCCAGCAGCTTGGTATCTCGGGATACGCAGTATTTT

clone size: -
J gene: TRBJ2-7
D gene: -
V gene: TRBV20-1
CDR3 protein: CSAREGVVYEQYF
CDR3 DNA: TGCAGTGCTAGAGAAGGGGTAGTCTACGAGCAGTACTTC

clone size: -
J gene: TRBJ2-1
D gene: TRBD2
V gene: TRBV7-3
CDR3 protein: CASSLRGKLAGGEHNEQFF
CDR3 DNA: TGTGCCAGCAGCTTAAGGGGAAAACTAGCGGGAGGGGAGCACAATGAGCAGTTCTTC

clone size: few
J gene: TRBJ2-3
D gene: -
V gene: TRBV20-1
CDR3 protein: CSEGDHTDTQYF
CDR3 DNA: TGCAGTGAGGGGGATCACACAGATACGCAGTATTTT

clone size: few
J gene: TRBJ2-3
D gene: TRBD2
V gene: TRBV12-3/TRBV12-4
CDR3 protein: CASRTGGQVTQYF
CDR3 DNA: TGTGCCAGCAGGACGGGAGGGCAGGTTACGCAGTATTTT

clone size: -
J gene: TRBJ2-7
D gene: TRBD2
V gene: TRBV4-2
CDR3 protein: CASSQDSTLAGEGSYEQYF
CDR3 DNA: TGTGCCAGCAGCCAAGATTCGACGCTAGCGGGAGAAGGCTCCTACGAGCAGTACTTC